This TCR beta chain was captured by sequencing in a study of T cell clonality in common variable immunodeficiency. The table came from immunoSEQ multiplex PCR; TCRdb's copy has only in-frame clones and leaves some out. Listed for the sample are around 52,000 clones, none seen a single time. CDR1 is SGHRS, CDR2 YFSETQ, per germline. The length of the CDR3 is 14 residues. The sample holds a few counts of this clone. With the read ending 3 residues before the CDR3 end, the germline J gene is used to fill in that end. Sequencing was done on a sample of peripheral blood mononuclear cells. This clonotype originated in a person between 18 and 75 years old in good health. The gene calls are TRBV5-1 and TRBJ2-2; TRBD1 matches 10 bases. The CDR3 here is CASSSGQGSSPLFF. Partial CDR3 DNA: TGCGCCAGCAGCTCGGGACAGGGGAGTTCACCG. Full variable domain (remainder filled in from reference TRBV5-1 and TRBJ2-2): KAGVTQTPRYLIKTRGQQVTLSCSPISGHRSVSWYQQTPGQGLQFLFEYFSETQRNKGNFPGRFSGRQFSNSRSEMNVSTLELGDSALYLCASSSGQGSSPLFFGEGSRLTVL.